This T cell receptor (beta chain) was recorded in a study of blood T cell repertoires in COVID-19. Germline V gene sequence: CDR1 MNHEY, CDR2 SMNVEV (reference sequence). V lost 3 bases and J lost 1; bases outside the gene matches: 8. The CDR3 totals 18 residues. Here immunoSEQ multiplex PCR was the method, and the copy in TCRdb shows in-frame clones only, minus some. This table has some 180,000 clones, over 75% appearing once. The sequencing sample was made of peripheral blood. The sequence derives from a man between 50 and 59 years old who had recovered from COVID-19. The V gene is TRBV27, the J gene TRBJ1-6, with 8 bases lining up with TRBD1. CDR3 loop: CASSFSMQGASYNSPLHF. The CDR3 DNA reads as TGTGCCAGCAGTTTTTCAATGCAGGGGGCATCCTATAATTCACCCCTCCACTTT.